Listed here are 26 T cell receptor beta chains from one sample, sequenced in a study of regulatory T cells in long-lasting Graves disease (dated by TCRdb to about 2021). According to the study, the label for this sample's time point signals: newly diagnosed GD, antithyroid drugs for less than 3 months. For both TCR sequencing and RNA sequencing, RNA was extracted from PBMCs in TRIzol. The method was multiplex PCR. The sequencer listed for this sample is Illumina HiSeq 4000. iRepertoire HTBI primers and Arm-PCR amplification of CDR3 regions were used to construct TCR beta libraries. TCRdb trimmed the raw reads at Q25, called clones with MiXCR and kept productive beta chains. Identical CDR3 protein sequences are pooled into one entry, listed with their most common genes and DNA. The sample yields roughly 500,000 distinct CDR3 sequences; roughly 14% were counted once. In total, the top ten clones hold under 10% of the sample.

These data are also associated with another study on T cells in Graves' hyperthyroidism and ophthalmopathy.

The sample in question was peripheral blood mononuclear cells (PBMCs), obtained at new diagnosis, from a patient treated with antithyroid drugs. Every receptor here comes from a young man with Graves disease. Donor details come from another sample of the same person, matched by shared clones.

This clonotype came up many times. V and J are TRBV2 and TRBJ1-6; 9 positions match TRBD1. With 7 bases clipped from V and 7 bases from J, the junction kept 8 bases outside the gene matches. CDR1 and CDR2 from the germline V gene are SNHLY and FYNNEI. The CDR3 loop spans 15 amino acids. CDR3 protein: CASINDRGINSPLHF. The DNA of the CDR3 is TGTGCCAGCATTAATGACAGGGGGATAAATTCACCCCTCCACTTT.

This clonotype appeared many times. The chain uses TRBV12-3 or TRBV12-4 and TRBJ2-7; a possible D gene is TRBD2 (6 bases). This CDR3 is built from 14 residues. V lost 6 bases and J 3 bases, leaving 15 bases between the germline ends. The CDR3 sequence is CASRASGVDYEQYF. CDR3 in DNA: TGTGCCAGCAGGGCATCGGGAGTCGACTACGAGCAGTACTTC.

At least ten counts were recorded for this clonotype. The rearrangement joins TRBV12-3 or TRBV12-4 to TRBJ1-4, with a possible D match to TRBD1 (6 bases). The germline V and J ends were trimmed by 1 base and 8 bases, with 17 bases remaining between them. The CDR3 has 16 amino acids. CDR3 in DNA: TGTGCCAGCAGTTTAGTCGGGGGCCCCAGGGTGGAAAAACTGTTTTTT. It is translated as CASSLVGGPRVEKLFF.

The chain couples TRBV10-3 to TRBJ2-3, with D maybe TRBD2 (5 bases). The J call could be wrong; TRBJ2-5 is a better fit for the DNA end. The CDR3 consists of 13 residues. Germline CDR1 and CDR2: ENHRY and SYGVKD. CDR3 sequence reads: CAIKGGAMETQYF. CDR3 coding DNA: TGTGCCATCAAAGGAGGAGCCATGGAGACCCAGTACTTC.

At least ten counts were recorded for this clonotype. The chain is built from TRBV20-1 and TRBJ1-4, with D possibly matching TRBD1 (5 bases). This CDR3 is built from 13 residues. Trimming shortened V by 3 bases and J by 7 bases, and 12 bases separated the two germline ends. The V gene's germline CDR1 is DFQATT and CDR2 SNEGSKA (reference sequence). The CDR3 DNA follows: TGCAGTGCTAGGTCGCAGGGAGGTGAAAAACTGTTTTTT. It codes for CSARSQGGEKLFF.

This clonotype was seen ten or more times. The chain uses TRBV5-1 and TRBJ2-3, with 7 nucleotides matching TRBD2. Germline V gene data show CDR1 as SGHRS and CDR2 as YFSETQ. V was pared by 4 bases and J by 9 bases, with 17 bases of the junction left unmatched. This CDR3 has 16 residues. CDR3 region: CASSLGGLGSLDTQYF. CDR3 bases: TGCGCCAGCAGCCTTGGAGGACTAGGTTCTCTCGACACGCAGTATTTT.

At least ten counts were recorded for this clonotype. The chain is built from TRBV20-1 and TRBJ2-7, with 8 bases matching TRBD2. V trimming: 5 bases; J trimming: 1 base; junction bases outside the gene matches: 7. The CDR3 contains 14 residues. CDR1 is DFQATT, CDR2 SNEGSKA, per germline (reference sequence). CDR3 amino acids: CSAQSGRGSYEQYF. DNA for the CDR3: TGCAGTGCTCAGAGCGGGAGAGGGTCCTACGAGCAGTACTTC.

Notes on this clonotype: At one of its ends the junction is not consistent with the germline gene, which may arise from a read error. The rearrangement links TRBV12-3 or TRBV12-4 to TRBJ2-1; TRBD2 agrees at 11 bases. There are 15 residues in the CDR3. The CDR3 loop is CASNAGTSGVHEQFF. As DNA, the CDR3 is TGCGCCAGCAACGCTGGGACTAGCGGAGTGCATGAGCAGTTCTTC.

This clonotype was seen repeatedly, ten times or more. The CDR3 is CASSSASGNTGELFF. DNA for the CDR3: TGCGCCAGCAGTTCAGCTAGCGGAAACACCGGGGAGCTGTTTTTT. J is TRBJ2-2 and V is TRBV5-1; 7 nucleotides agree with TRBD2. Germline V gene lookup returns CDR1 SGHRS and CDR2 YFSETQ. The J segment lost 2 bases and the V segment lost 5 bases, leaving 6 bases of the junction unmatched. The CDR3 is 15 amino acids. The full variable domain, rest sourced from reference TRBV5-1 and TRBJ2-2, is KAGVTQTPRYLIKTRGQQVTLSCSPISGHRSVSWYQQTPGQGLQFLFEYFSETQRNKGNFPGRFSGRQFSNSRSEMNVSTLELGDSALYLCASSSASGNTGELFFGEGSRLTVL.

Many counts were recorded for this clonotype. CDR3 in DNA: TGTGCCAGCAGCCCAGGAGGGCAGGGTGGCGAGCAGTACTTC. As protein: CASSPGGQGGEQYF. V usage is TRBV11-2 and J usage is TRBJ2-7; maybe TRBD2 (6 bases). V lost 5 bases to trimming and J lost 6 bases, with 17 bases between them. CDR1 and CDR2 (germline): SGHAT, FQNNGV. This CDR3 region has 14 residues.

This clonotype has more than one count but fewer than ten. The chain couples TRBV20-1 to TRBJ1-4; 8 bases map to TRBD1. The CDR3 is 15 residues long. Germline lookup yields CDR1 DFQATT and CDR2 SNEGSKA (reference sequence). The ends lost 3 bases at V and 3 bases at J; junction bases unmatched: 6. This CDR3 is CSASAGGLANEKLFF. CDR3 nucleotide sequence: TGCAGTGCTAGCGCAGGGGGCTTGGCTAATGAAAAACTGTTTTTT.

This clonotype has ten or more counts. This chain links TRBV7-9 with TRBJ2-1; TRBD2 aligns across 8 bases. The CDR3 is made up of 16 amino acids. Germline assignment: CDR1 SEHNR and CDR2 FQNEAQ (reference sequence). The V and J ends lost 2 bases and 5 bases, in that order; junction bases with no gene match: 8. The CDR3 loop reads CASSLRTSGANNEQFF. In DNA form, the CDR3 reads TGTGCCAGCAGCTTACGCACTAGCGGAGCAAACAATGAGCAGTTCTTC.

This clonotype was detected ten times or more. The DNA for the CDR3 is TGTGCCAGCAGTTTCGGGCCGAACACCGGGGAGCTGTTTTTT. Encoded protein: CASSFGPNTGELFF. The genes are TRBV12-3 or TRBV12-4 and TRBJ2-2; D remains unclear. V was pared by 3 bases and J by 0 bases, with 5 bases between. The CDR3 has 14 residues.

This clonotype was counted at least ten times. The J gene is TRBJ1-2, the V gene TRBV15; D gene ambiguous. Trimming shortened V by 10 bases and J by 2 bases, and 14 bases separated the two germline ends. This CDR3 spans 13 amino acids. CDR1 and CDR2 from the germline V gene are LNHNV and YYDKDF (reference sequence). The CDR3 DNA is TGTGCCATTGGGTCCCGGGAAAACTATGGCTACACCTTC. The encoded protein is CAIGSRENYGYTF.

In this sample, this clonotype turned up many times. The V and J genes are TRBV28 and TRBJ1-2; the D gene is possibly TRBD1 (5 bases). The CDR3 has 15 residues. V lost 3 bases and J 4 bases, leaving 15 bases between the germline ends. CDR1 is MDHEN and CDR2 is SYDVKM in the germline V gene. Here the CDR3 reads CASSFGGPSGYGYTF. The CDR3 coding sequence is TGTGCCAGCAGTTTCGGGGGACCTTCAGGCTATGGCTACACCTTC.

In the case of this clonotype: This is likely an artifact of a read error, given a far larger clone one base away. This rearrangement joins TRBV20-1 to TRBJ2-1, with TRBD2 as a possible D gene (5 bases). Germline V CDR1 and CDR2: DFQATT, SNEGSKA (reference sequence). This CDR3 spans 16 amino acids. Deletions cut 6 bases from V and 10 bases from J, with 28 bases between. The CDR3 coding sequence is TGCAGTGCCGAGCGGCCTCAGGAGTTTCTAAGCTACGAGCAGTTCTTC. Amino acid sequence: CSAERPQEFLSYEQFF.

This clonotype was detected a few times. The J gene is TRBJ1-3, the V gene TRBV7-8; D unclear. Between the trimmed V and J ends, which lost 5 bases and 0 bases, there was a span of 11 bases. Germline V gene data show CDR1 as SGHVS and CDR2 as FQNEAQ. The CDR3 contains 15 residues. CDR3: CASSRRVGSGNTIYF. In nucleotides, the CDR3 is TGTGCCAGCAGCCGACGGGTGGGCTCTGGAAACACCATATATTTT.

This clonotype was seen ten or more times. The CDR3 is CASSLDVMETQYF. The CDR3 region has the DNA TGTGCCAGCAGCTTAGACGTAATGGAGACCCAGTACTTC. The rearrangement joins TRBV7-2 to TRBJ2-5; D is unclear. Germline V CDR1 and CDR2: SGHTA, FQGNSA. The germline V and J ends were trimmed by 1 base and 5 bases, with 8 bases remaining between them. The length of the CDR3 is 13 residues. Variable domain in full (rest from reference TRBV7-2 and TRBJ2-5): GAGVSQSPSNKVTEKGKDVELRCDPISGHTALYWYRQSLGQGLEFLIYFQGNSAPDKSGLPSDRFSAERTGGSVSTLTIQRTQQEDSAVYLCASSLDVMETQYFGPGTRLLVL.

This clonotype was picked up many times. V gene TRBV5-1 combines with J gene TRBJ2-7, with 7 bases fitting TRBD2. The CDR3 extends over 13 amino acids. Looked up from germline, CDR1 is SGHRS and CDR2 is YFSETQ. J was trimmed by 2 bases and V by 4 bases; bases with no gene match: 3. CDR3 region: CASSMGGTYEQYF. DNA of the CDR3: TGCGCCAGCAGCATGGGAGGGACCTACGAGCAGTACTTC. The full variable domain, completed using reference TRBV5-1 and TRBJ2-7, is KAGVTQTPRYLIKTRGQQVTLSCSPISGHRSVSWYQQTPGQGLQFLFEYFSETQRNKGNFPGRFSGRQFSNSRSEMNVSTLELGDSALYLCASSMGGTYEQYFGPGTRLTVT.

This clonotype occurred many times. The chain joins TRBV7-3 to TRBJ2-3, with no clear D. The germline V gene encodes CDR1 SGHTA and CDR2 FQGTGA. This CDR3 is built from 13 residues. Trimming took 5 bases from V and 9 from J, leaving 15 bases between them. The CDR3 bases are TGTGCCAGCAGCCCCCCTGGGGTCAGCACGCAGTATTTT. This gives the protein CASSPPGVSTQYF.

Remarks on this clonotype: This probably arose from a read error, given a far larger clone one base away. The chain recombines TRBV2 with TRBJ2-7, with 11 bases that match TRBD2. The CDR3 loop spans 16 amino acids. V gave up 10 bases and J gave up 0 bases; unmatched junction bases: 11. Germline values: CDR1 SNHLY, CDR2 FYNNEI. The CDR3 DNA sequence: TGTGCCAACAGGTCGGAAGGGACTAGCGGCTCCTACGAGCAGTACTTC. It specifies CANRSEGTSGSYEQYF.

CDR3 sequence reads: CSARDAGLPSSYNEQFF. The CDR3 DNA reads as TGCAGTGCTAGAGACGCCGGACTACCTAGCTCCTACAATGAGCAGTTCTTC. The chain recombines TRBV20-1 with TRBJ2-1; perhaps TRBD2 as D (6 bases). Trimming left V 0 bases short and J 0 bases short, with 15 bases between. CDR1 is DFQATT, CDR2 SNEGSKA, per germline (reference sequence). This CDR3 contains 17 residues.

The V gene is TRBV12-3 or TRBV12-4, the J gene TRBJ2-3; no reliable D call. V gave up 1 base and J gave up 2 bases, with 7 bases separating them. CDR3 length: 14 residues. The CDR3 DNA follows: TGTGCCAGCAGTTTAGGTCAAAACACAGATACGCAGTATTTT. It codes for CASSLGQNTDTQYF.

This clonotype showed up many times. The rearrangement uses TRBV2 and TRBJ2-1, with D possibly matching TRBD2 (6 bases). This CDR3 is 16 amino acids long. Trimming removed 8 bases at V and 5 bases at J, with 22 bases between. Per the germline V gene, CDR1 is SNHLY and CDR2 is FYNNEI. The CDR3 sequence: CASGWDPGVGDNEQFF. DNA for the CDR3: TGTGCCAGCGGGTGGGACCCGGGAGTAGGAGACAATGAGCAGTTCTTC.

The rearrangement joins TRBV30 to TRBJ2-3, with 9 positions matching TRBD1. In germline, CDR1 is GTSNPN, CDR2 SVGIG (reference sequence). Unmatched junction bases numbered 12, after V lost 0 bases and J lost 8 bases. There are 16 residues in the CDR3. The CDR3 here is CAWSVPGGQGRGTQYF. CDR3 sequence (DNA): TGTGCCTGGAGTGTACCGGGAGGACAGGGGCGAGGTACGCAGTATTTT.

This clonotype was recorded at least ten times. V and J are TRBV18 and TRBJ2-7; TRBD2 aligns across 7 bases. V shed 3 bases and J 7 bases; nucleotides not matched to a gene: 3. The CDR3 extends over 12 amino acids. The V gene's germline CDR1 is KGHSH and CDR2 LQKENI. The CDR3 bases are TGTGCCAGCTCACCGTTGGGGGGGGAGCAGTACTTC. Translating it yields CASSPLGGEQYF.